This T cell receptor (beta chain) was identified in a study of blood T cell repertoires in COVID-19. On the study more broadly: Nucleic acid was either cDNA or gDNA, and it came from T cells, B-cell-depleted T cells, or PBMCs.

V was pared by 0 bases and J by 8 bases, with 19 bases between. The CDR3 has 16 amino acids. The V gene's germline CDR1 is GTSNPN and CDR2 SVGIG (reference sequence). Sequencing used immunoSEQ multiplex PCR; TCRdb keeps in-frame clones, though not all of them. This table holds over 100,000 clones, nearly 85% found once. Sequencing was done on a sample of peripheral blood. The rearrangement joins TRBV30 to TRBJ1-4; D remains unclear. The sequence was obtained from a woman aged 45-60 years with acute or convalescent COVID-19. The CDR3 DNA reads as TGTGCCTGGAGTGTGAGAGACATCTTATCATACGAAAAACTGTTTTTT. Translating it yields CAWSVRDILSYEKLFF.